Each of the 15 T cell receptor beta chains below was sequenced from the same sample in a study of regulatory T cells in long-lasting Graves disease. Building the TCR beta libraries relied on iRepertoire HTBI primers, and CDR3 regions underwent Arm-PCR. Using its own MiXCR run on the multiplex PCR reads, TCRdb lists one record per CDR3 protein. This table has some 560,000 distinct CDR3 sequences, approximately 16% appearing once. The time point denotes: newly diagnosed GD, antithyroid drugs for less than 3 months. Researchers made the TCR library from RNA that was extracted from PBMCs. This sample also appeared in a second study, on T cells in Graves' hyperthyroidism and ophthalmopathy.

This sample comprised peripheral blood mononuclear cells (PBMCs), obtained at new diagnosis, from a patient treated with antithyroid drugs. These receptors came from a woman aged 35-65 years with Graves disease.

This clonotype has more than one count but fewer than ten. J is TRBJ1-2 and V is TRBV5-5; D gene ambiguous. Per germline, CDR1 SGHKS and CDR2 YYEKEE (reference sequence). The V and J ends lost 0 bases and 8 bases respectively, with 11 bases between them. The CDR3 totals 13 residues. The CDR3 sequence: CASSLVLASGYTF. The DNA for the CDR3 is TGTGCCAGCAGCTTGGTCTTGGCATCGGGCTACACCTTC.

This clonotype was found a few times. This chain links TRBV11-2 with TRBJ2-2; D possibly corresponds to TRBD1 (6 bases). Trimming took off 1 base at V and 6 bases at J, with 12 bases between the two ends. CDR3 size: 15 residues. Germline V gives CDR1 SGHAT, CDR2 FQNNGV. CDR3 residues: CASSLVTGFAGELFF. The CDR3 nucleotides read TGTGCCAGCAGCTTAGTCACAGGGTTTGCCGGGGAGCTGTTTTTT.

In its sample, this clonotype was seen a few times. This CDR3 reads CSARDLDRGRHEQYF. The CDR3 DNA sequence: TGCAGTGCTAGAGATTTGGACAGGGGGCGGCACGAGCAGTACTTC. The V call is TRBV20-1, the J call TRBJ2-7; 11 positions agree with TRBD1. Germline V gives CDR1 DFQATT, CDR2 SNEGSKA (reference sequence). With 0 bases clipped from V and 5 bases from J, the junction kept 6 bases outside the gene matches. The CDR3 runs 15 residues.

The chain uses TRBV7-3 and TRBJ1-1; D gene unclear. CDR3 length: 13 amino acids. Trimming pared 2 bases from V and 10 bases from J, leaving 14 bases between. From germline, CDR1 is SGHTA and CDR2 FQGTGA. CDR3 nucleotides: TGTGCCAGCAGCTTAGCCCCGGTTACGGCAGCTTTCTTT. It is translated as CASSLAPVTAAFF.

About this clonotype: Relative to the germline gene, one junction end is altered; a read error may explain this. V usage is TRBV20-1 and J usage is TRBJ2-1; D ambiguous. Germline lookup yields CDR1 DFQATT and CDR2 SNEGSKA (reference sequence). This CDR3 is 12 amino acids long. This CDR3 reads CSAPRDYNEQLF. The CDR3 nucleotides are TGCAGTGCCCCGCGAGATTACAATGAGCAGCTCTTC.

This clonotype was seen a few times. The chain recombines TRBV12-5 with TRBJ1-2, with a weak D call TRBD1 (6 bases). There are 13 residues in the CDR3. Per the germline V gene, CDR1 is LGHNT and CDR2 is FRNRAP. V lost 0 bases, J lost 5 bases, and 7 bases lay in between. The CDR3, as DNA: TGTGCTAGTGGTTTGGTACAGGGTTATGGCTACACCTTC. It translates to CASGLVQGYGYTF.

This clonotype was recorded a few times. The rearrangement uses TRBV4-1 and TRBJ2-3, with TRBD2 as a possible D gene (5 bases). Germline CDR1 and CDR2: MGHRA and YSYEKL. The CDR3 consists of 16 residues. V dropped 4 bases and J dropped 0 bases, with 14 bases sitting between them. The CDR3, as DNA: TGCGCCAGCAGCCCGTTAACGGGCGGGAGCACAGATACGCAGTATTTT. Translated: CASSPLTGGSTDTQYF.

This clonotype showed up many times. This chain joins TRBV7-2 and TRBJ1-2, with D possibly matching TRBD1 (5 bases). The germline gives CDR1 SGHTA, CDR2 FQGNSA. The CDR3 contains 15 residues. V was trimmed by 6 bases and J by 0 bases, leaving 14 bases between them. The chain's CDR3 is CASRTTDQPNYGYTF. The CDR3 region has the DNA TGTGCCAGCAGAACGACAGACCAACCTAACTATGGCTACACCTTC. Supplemented by reference TRBV7-2 and TRBJ1-2, the full variable domain reads GAGVSQSPSNKVTEKGKDVELRCDPISGHTALYWYRQSLGQGLEFLIYFQGNSAPDKSGLPSDRFSAERTGGSVSTLTIQRTQQEDSAVYLCASRTTDQPNYGYTFGSGTRLTVV.

This clonotype came up a few times. V gene TRBV11-2 combines with J gene TRBJ2-5; 7 bases are a match to TRBD1. CDR1 and CDR2 from the germline V gene are SGHAT and FQNNGV. Germline trimming cut 3 bases from V and 1 base from J; bases unmatched to any gene: 2. The CDR3 spans 14 residues. The CDR3 nucleotides are TGTGCCAGCAGCTTCAGGGACAGCCAAGAGACCCAGTACTTC. It codes for CASSFRDSQETQYF. Drawing the rest from reference TRBV11-2 and TRBJ2-5, the complete variable domain is EAGVAQSPRYKIIEKRQSVAFWCNPISGHATLYWYQQILGQGPKLLIQFQNNGVVDDSQLPKDRFSAERLKGVDSTLKIQPAKLEDSAVYLCASSFRDSQETQYFGPGTRLLVL.

This clonotype was observed a few times. This sequence joins TRBV25-1 and TRBJ1-1; D might be TRBD1 (6 bases). Germline V lookup: CDR1 MGHDK, CDR2 SYGVNS. V gave up 7 bases and J gave up 12 bases, with 15 bases separating them. The CDR3 is made up of 11 amino acids. CDR3 DNA sequence: TGTGCCAGCACGACAGGCGGTGTGACTTTCTTT. Its protein is CASTTGGVTFF. The whole variable domain, remainder taken from reference TRBV25-1 and TRBJ1-1, is EADIYQTPRYLVIGTGKKITLECSQTMGHDKMYWYQQDPGMELHLIHYSYGVNSTEKGDLSSESTVSRIRTEHFPLTLESARPSHTSQYLCASTTGGVTFFGQGTRLTVV.

The chain has TRBV11-3 and TRBJ2-7; 9 bases map to TRBD1. The germline gives CDR1 SGHNT, CDR2 YENEEA. This CDR3 comprises 14 residues. Trimming at V came to 5 bases and at J to 7 bases, leaving 9 bases not matched to a gene. As DNA, the CDR3 is TGTGCCAGCAGCACTCCGGGACAGGGTGCTGAGCAGTACTTC. As protein: CASSTPGQGAEQYF.

This clonotype was detected only a few times. This chain joins TRBV27 and TRBJ1-5; 9 positions agree with TRBD1. There are 15 residues in the CDR3. V gave up 0 bases and J gave up 6 bases; unmatched junction bases: 3. CDR1 MNHEY and CDR2 SMNVEV come from the germline V gene (reference sequence). CDR3 nucleotides: TGTGCCAGCAGTTTATCAGGGACAGGGTCTCAGCCCCAGCATTTT. Protein sequence: CASSLSGTGSQPQHF.

This clonotype was observed at least ten times. The chain combines TRBV5-1 with TRBJ2-1; 12 positions agree with TRBD2. CDR3 length equals 16 residues. Trimming removed 3 bases from V and 8 bases from J; junction bases left unmatched: 9. CDR1 and CDR2 (germline): SGHRS, YFSETQ. CDR3 coding DNA: TGCGCCAGCAGCTCACTGACTAGCGGGGGAGGATATGAGCAGTTCTTC. This codes for CASSSLTSGGGYEQFF.

This clonotype was seen repeatedly, ten times or more. The chain has TRBV2 and TRBJ2-2, with D maybe TRBD1 (5 bases). With 8 bases removed from V and 0 bases from J, the gap between germline ends came to 10 bases. Germline CDR1 is SNHLY and CDR2 is FYNNEI. This CDR3 has 14 amino acids. The CDR3 is CASARQSNTGELFF. The CDR3 DNA reads TGTGCCAGCGCTCGACAGTCGAACACCGGGGAGCTGTTTTTT.

The table lists this clonotype with many counts. The chain couples TRBV20-1 to TRBJ2-7; 10 bases align to TRBD2. The CDR3 is 15 amino acids. Germline CDR1 is DFQATT and CDR2 is SNEGSKA (reference sequence). V shed 3 bases and J 4 bases; nucleotides not matched to a gene: 9. CDR3 amino acids: CSARPSSGGAYEQYF. The CDR3 DNA follows: TGCAGTGCTAGGCCCTCCAGCGGGGGGGCGTACGAGCAGTACTTC.